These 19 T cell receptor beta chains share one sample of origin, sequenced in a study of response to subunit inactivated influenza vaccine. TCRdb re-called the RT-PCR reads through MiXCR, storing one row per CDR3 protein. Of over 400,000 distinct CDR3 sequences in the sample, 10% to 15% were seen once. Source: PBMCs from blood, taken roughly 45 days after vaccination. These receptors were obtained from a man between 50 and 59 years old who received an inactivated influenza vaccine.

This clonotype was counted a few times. CDR3 sequence (DNA): TGTGCCAGCTCACCACCGGGTAACCAAGAGACCCAGTACTTC. It is translated as CASSPPGNQETQYF. The chain employs TRBV18 and TRBJ2-5; D gene uncertain. The CDR3 length is 14 residues. CDR1 KGHSH and CDR2 LQKENI come from the germline V gene. V gave up 0 bases and J gave up 0 bases, with 5 bases separating them.

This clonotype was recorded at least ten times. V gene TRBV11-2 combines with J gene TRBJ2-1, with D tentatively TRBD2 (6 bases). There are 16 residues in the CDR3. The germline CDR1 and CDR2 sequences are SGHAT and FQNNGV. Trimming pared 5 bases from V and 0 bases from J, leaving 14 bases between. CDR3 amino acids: CASSKNDGSSYNEQFF. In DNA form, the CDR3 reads TGTGCCAGCAGCAAAAATGACGGGAGCTCCTACAATGAGCAGTTCTTC.

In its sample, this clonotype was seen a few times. The CDR3 nucleotides read TGTGCCAGCAGTTTTTATCTTAGCGGGGCCTACAATGAGCAGTTCTTC. It yields the protein CASSFYLSGAYNEQFF. The chain couples TRBV12-3 or TRBV12-4 to TRBJ2-1; 8 positions agree with TRBD2. The CDR3 length is 16 residues. V shed 3 bases, J shed 2 bases, and the junction held 6 bases outside the gene matches.

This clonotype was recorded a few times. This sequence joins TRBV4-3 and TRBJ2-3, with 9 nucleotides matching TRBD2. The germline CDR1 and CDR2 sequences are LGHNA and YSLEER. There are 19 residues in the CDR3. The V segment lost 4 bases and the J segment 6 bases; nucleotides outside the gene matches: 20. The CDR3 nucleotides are TGCGCCAGCAGCCCCAGAGGAGCCTCGACTAGCGGTTCACGCGATACGCAGTATTTT. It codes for CASSPRGASTSGSRDTQYF.

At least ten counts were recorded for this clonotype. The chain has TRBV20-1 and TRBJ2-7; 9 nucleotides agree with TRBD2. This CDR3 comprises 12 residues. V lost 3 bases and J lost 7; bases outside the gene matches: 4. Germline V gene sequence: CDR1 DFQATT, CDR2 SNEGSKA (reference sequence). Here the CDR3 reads CSARGLAWEQYF. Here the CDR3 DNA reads TGCAGTGCTAGGGGACTAGCCTGGGAGCAGTACTTC.

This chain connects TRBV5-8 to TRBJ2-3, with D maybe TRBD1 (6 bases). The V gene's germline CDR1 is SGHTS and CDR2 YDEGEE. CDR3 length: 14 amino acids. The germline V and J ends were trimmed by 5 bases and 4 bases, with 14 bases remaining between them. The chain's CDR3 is CASRGRQASDTQYF. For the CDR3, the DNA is TGTGCCAGCAGAGGAAGACAGGCCTCAGATACGCAGTATTTT. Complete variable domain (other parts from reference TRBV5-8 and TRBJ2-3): EAGVTQSPTHLIKTRGQQATLRCSPISGHTSVYWYQQALGLGLQFLLWYDEGEERNRGNFPPRFSGRQFPNYSSELNVNALELEDSALYLCASRGRQASDTQYFGPGTRLTVL.

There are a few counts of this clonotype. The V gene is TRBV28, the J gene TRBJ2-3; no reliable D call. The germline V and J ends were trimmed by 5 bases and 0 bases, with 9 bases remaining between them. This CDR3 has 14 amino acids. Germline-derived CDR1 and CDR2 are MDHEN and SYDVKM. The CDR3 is CASSPPTSTDTQYF. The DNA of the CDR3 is TGTGCCAGCAGTCCCCCCACTAGCACAGATACGCAGTATTTT.

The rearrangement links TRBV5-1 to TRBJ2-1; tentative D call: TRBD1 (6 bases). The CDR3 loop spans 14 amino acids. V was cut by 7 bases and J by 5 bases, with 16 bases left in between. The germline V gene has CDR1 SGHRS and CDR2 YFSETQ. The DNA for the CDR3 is TGCGCCAGCGGAGTGTCGACAGGAGACAATGAGCAGTTCTTC. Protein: CASGVSTGDNEQFF.

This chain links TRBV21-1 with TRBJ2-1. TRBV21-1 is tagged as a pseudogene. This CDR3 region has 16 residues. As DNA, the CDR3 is TGTGCCAGCAGCAAAGTGAGCCAGCGACTCTACAATGAGCAGTTCTTC. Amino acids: CASSKVSQRLYNEQFF.

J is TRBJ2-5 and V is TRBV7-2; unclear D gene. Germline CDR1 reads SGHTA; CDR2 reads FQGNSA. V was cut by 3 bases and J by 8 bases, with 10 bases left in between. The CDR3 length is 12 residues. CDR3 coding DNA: TGTGCCAGCAGCTTGGAAGTATTTACCCAGTACTTC. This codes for CASSLEVFTQYF.

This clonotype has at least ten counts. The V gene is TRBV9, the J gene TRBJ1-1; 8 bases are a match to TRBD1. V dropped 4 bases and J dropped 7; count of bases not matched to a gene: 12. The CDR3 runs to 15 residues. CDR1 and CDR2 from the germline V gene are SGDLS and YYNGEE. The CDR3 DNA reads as TGTGCCAGCAGCCTAGGACAGGGCCGACCAATTGAAGCTTTCTTT. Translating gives CASSLGQGRPIEAFF. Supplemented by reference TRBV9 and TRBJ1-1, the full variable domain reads DSGVTQTPKHLITATGQRVTLRCSPRSGDLSVYWYQQSLDQGLQFLIQYYNGEERAKGNILERFSAQQFPDLHSELNLSSLELGDSALYFCASSLGQGRPIEAFFGQGTRLTVV.

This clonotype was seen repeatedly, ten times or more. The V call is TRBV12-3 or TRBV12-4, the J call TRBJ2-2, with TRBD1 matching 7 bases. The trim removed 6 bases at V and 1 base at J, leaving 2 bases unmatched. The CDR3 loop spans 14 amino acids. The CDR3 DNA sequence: TGTGCCAGCAGCAGACAGGGGAACACCGGGGAGCTGTTTTTT. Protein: CASSRQGNTGELFF.

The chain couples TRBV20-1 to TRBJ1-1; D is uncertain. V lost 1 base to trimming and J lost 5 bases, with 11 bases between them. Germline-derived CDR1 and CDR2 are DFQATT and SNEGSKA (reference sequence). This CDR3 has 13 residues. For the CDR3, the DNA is TGCAGTGCTAGAGCGGGGTTCGGGACTGAAGCTTTCTTT. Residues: CSARAGFGTEAFF.

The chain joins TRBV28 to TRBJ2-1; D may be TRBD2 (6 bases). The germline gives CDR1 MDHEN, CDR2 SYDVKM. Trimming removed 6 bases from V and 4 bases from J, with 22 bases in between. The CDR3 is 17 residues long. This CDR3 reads CASSLLAVGGIYNEQFF. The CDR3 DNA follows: TGTGCCAGCAGCCTACTAGCTGTGGGAGGAATTTACAATGAGCAGTTCTTC. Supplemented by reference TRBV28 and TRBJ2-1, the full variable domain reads DVKVTQSSRYLVKRTGEKVFLECVQDMDHENMFWYRQDPGLGLRLIYFSYDVKMKEKGDIPEGYSVSREKKERFSLILESASTNQTSMYLCASSLLAVGGIYNEQFFGPGTRLTVL.

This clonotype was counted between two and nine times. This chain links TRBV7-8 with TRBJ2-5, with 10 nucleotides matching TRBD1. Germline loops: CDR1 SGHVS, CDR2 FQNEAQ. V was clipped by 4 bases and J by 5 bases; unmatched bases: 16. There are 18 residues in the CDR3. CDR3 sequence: CASSSNGGTGAVGETQYF. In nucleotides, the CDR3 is TGTGCCAGCAGCTCAAACGGGGGGACAGGGGCTGTTGGGGAGACCCAGTACTTC. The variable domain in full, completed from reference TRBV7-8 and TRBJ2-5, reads GAGVSQSPRYKVAKRGQDVALRCDPISGHVSLFWYQQALGQGPEFLTYFQNEAQLDKSGLPSDRFFAERPEGSVSTLKIQRTQQEDSAVYLCASSSNGGTGAVGETQYFGPGTRLLVL.

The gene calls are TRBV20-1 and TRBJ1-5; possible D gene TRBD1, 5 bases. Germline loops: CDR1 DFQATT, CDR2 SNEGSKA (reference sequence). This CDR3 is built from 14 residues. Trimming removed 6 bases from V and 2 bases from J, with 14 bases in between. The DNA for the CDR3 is TGCAGTGCCCAAGGAGGGACGGGCAATCAGCCCCAGCATTTT. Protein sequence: CSAQGGTGNQPQHF.

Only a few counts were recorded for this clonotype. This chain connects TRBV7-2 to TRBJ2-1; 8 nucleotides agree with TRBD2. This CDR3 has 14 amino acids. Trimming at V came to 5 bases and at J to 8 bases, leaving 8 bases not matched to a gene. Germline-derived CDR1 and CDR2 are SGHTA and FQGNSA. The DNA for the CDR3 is TGTGCCAGCAGCCGACGTAGCGGGAAGGATGAGCAGTTCTTC. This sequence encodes CASSRRSGKDEQFF.

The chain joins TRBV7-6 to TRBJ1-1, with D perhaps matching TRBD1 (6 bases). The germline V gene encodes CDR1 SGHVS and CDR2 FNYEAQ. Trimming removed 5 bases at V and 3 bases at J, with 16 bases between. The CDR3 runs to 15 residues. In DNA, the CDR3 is TGTGCCAGCAGCCCTATCGGGGGGGCGGACACTGAAGCTTTCTTT. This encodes CASSPIGGADTEAFF. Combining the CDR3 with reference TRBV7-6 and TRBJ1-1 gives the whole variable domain GAGVSQSPRYKVTKRGQDVALRCDPISGHVSLYWYRQALGQGPEFLTYFNYEAQQDKSGLPNDRFSAERPEGSISTLTIQRTEQRDSAMYRCASSPIGGADTEAFFGQGTRLTVV.

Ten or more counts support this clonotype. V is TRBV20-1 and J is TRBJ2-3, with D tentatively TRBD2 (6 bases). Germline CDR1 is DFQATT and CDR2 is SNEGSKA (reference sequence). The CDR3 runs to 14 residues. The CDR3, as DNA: TGCAGCCCTACCGGGAGAACTAGCACAGATACGCAGTATTTT. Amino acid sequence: CSPTGRTSTDTQYF.